The count of the clone carrying this TCR beta chain is one. One end of the junction does not line up with germline, which may come from a read error. The sample comes from a study of T cell responses to AZD1222 COVID-19 vaccine. The assay was immunoSEQ multiplex PCR, and TCRdb's table has in-frame clones only and misses some. Of tens of thousands of clones listed, 84% are singletons. CDR3 length: 10 residues. The germline V gene has CDR1 DFQATT and CDR2 SNEGSKA (reference sequence). The source is an adult in good health. The sequences come from peripheral blood, collected on day 0 of AZD1222 vaccination. The chain recombines TRBV20-1 with TRBJ1-4; D gene ambiguous. The CDR3: CSARGVRHIF. The DNA for the CDR3 is TGCAGTGCTAGAGGGGTCCGCCACATTTTT.